A selection of T cell receptor beta chains follows, all from one sample in a study of T cell changes during pregnancy in multiple sclerosis. Only in-frame clones appear in the TCRdb table, and some are missing; sequencing was by immunoSEQ multiplex PCR. The sample records some 80,000 clones, roughly 90% being singletons. Here the sequenced sample was peripheral blood, taken in the first trimester of pregnancy. The origin of the receptors is a female donor in good health, enrolled as a control in a pregnancy study. The conserved cysteine and the conserved F or W are not part of the CDR3 here.

j_call	v_call	cdr3_aa
TRBJ2-1	TRBV15	ATSRGETGSYNEQF
TRBJ2-1	TRBV5-8	ASSLGATDYNEQF
TRBJ1-1	TRBV5-1	ASSPAGQANTEAF
TRBJ2-2	TRBV5-4	ASFGREDTGELF
TRBJ1-6	TRBV27	ASSFRAGYGSSYNSPLH
TRBJ1-1	TRBV4-3	ASSQEAGGHTEAF
TRBJ1-2	TRBV18	ASSPLEKGQGMFGYGYT
TRBJ2-1	TRBV6-1	ASSEALLAGRAGNNEQF
TRBJ1-2	TRBV6-5	ASSYSPQGGYT
TRBJ2-1	TRBV30	AWSVRGEQF
TRBJ1-4	TRBV6-1	ASSERTGGATNEKLF
TRBJ1-4	TRBV18	ASSPTWAGEKLF
TRBJ2-1	TRBV7-9	ASSPRGGGYTGEQF
TRBJ2-7	TRBV18	ASSPGQGRAYEQY
TRBJ2-7	TRBV18	ASSPPASGRHEQY
TRBJ1-4	TRBV5-1	ASSFGLSTNEKLF
TRBJ2-3	TRBV6-1	ASQGGGSTDTQY
TRBJ1-4	TRBV29-1	SVAGVTTNEKLF
TRBJ2-7	TRBV19	ASSIAPGDVQY
TRBJ1-6	TRBV5-4	ASSLGAGGFSAGSPLH
TRBJ2-1	TRBV6-5	ASSTSGTHYNEQF
TRBJ1-6	TRBV28	ASSLSTGYVSPLH
TRBJ2-1	TRBV6-4	ASSEYRDGGEQF
TRBJ2-2	TRBV29-1	SVGKQGHGELF
TRBJ1-2	TRBV10-3	ALRGGVIDGYT
TRBJ1-6	TRBV4-1	ASSQGDQGFWGSPLH
TRBJ2-1	TRBV27	ASSLWRRGDAEQF
TRBJ2-7	TRBV10-3	AISVPSLAGGPYEQY
TRBJ2-7	TRBV4-1	ASSQDEGREQY
TRBJ2-5	TRBV7-2	ASSRRGGQGETQY
TRBJ2-5	TRBV7-2	ASSPVEGTVQETQY
TRBJ2-6	TRBV27	ASSLSEDRDFSGANVLT
TRBJ2-3	TRBV5-4	ASSLAVGETDTQY
TRBJ1-1	TRBV6-1	ASRRGQGRAEAF